Listed below are T cell receptor beta chains from one sample, sequenced in a study of blood T cell repertoires in COVID-19. Clones were sequenced by immunoSEQ multiplex PCR, and TCRdb holds only the in-frame ones, with some missing. This sample carries roughly 330,000 clones, approximately 89% of them seen once, and the ten largest clones take under 6%. Sequencing was done on a sample of PBMCs or T cells enriched from blood (not recorded which). These receptors all stem from a man aged 25 to 40 who had recovered from COVID-19. The CDR3 runs from the conserved cysteine through the conserved F or W. The order of the fields is D gene, J gene, V gene, clone size, CDR3 DNA, CDR3 protein. D genes are given only for firm matches. Size values are once, few and many counts, or a class for expanded clones, and some rows have none.

>NA|TRBJ1-1|TRBV3-1/TRBV3-2|NA
TGTGCCAGCAGCCTGGCGGGGGGCACCACTGAAGCTTTCTTT
CASSLAGGTTEAFF
>NA|TRBJ2-2|TRBV1|few
TGCACCAGCAGCCGCAACGCCCTAGCGGGGTCCACCGGGGAGCTGTTTTTT
CTSSRNALAGSTGELFF
>TRBD1|TRBJ1-1|TRBV28|NA
TGTGCCAGCAGTTACGCCGGGACAGAGGTGCCTGAAGCTTTCTTT
CASSYAGTEVPEAFF
>TRBD1|TRBJ1-2|TRBV7-3|few
TGTGCCAGCAGCTTACTCGTCAGGGGGCATAACTATGGCTACACCTTC
CASSLLVRGHNYGYTF
>NA|TRBJ1-5|TRBV30|NA
TGTGCCTGGAGTGTAGAGGGGGTTCAGCCCCAGCATTTT
CAWSVEGVQPQHF
>NA|TRBJ2-7|TRBV18|NA
TGTGCCAGCTCTCTAGACCGCACCTACGAGCAGTACTTC
CASSLDRTYEQYF
>TRBD1|TRBJ1-5|TRBV7-9|NA
TGTGCCAGCAGCTTCGGGGGACAGGGGGTTCAGCCCCAGCATTTT
CASSFGGQGVQPQHF
>NA|TRBJ1-2|TRBV2|NA
TGTGCCAGCAGTAGGGGAACCTATGGCTACACCTTC
CASSRGTYGYTF
>TRBD2|TRBJ2-1|TRBV28|NA
TGTGCCAGCAGTTTAGCGGGGGGGAGCTCCTACAATGAGCAGTTCTTC
CASSLAGGSSYNEQFF
>TRBD1|TRBJ1-2|TRBV5-1|NA
TGCGCCAGCAGAAGGACAGGGGAGGATGGCTACACCTTC
CASRRTGEDGYTF
>TRBD1|TRBJ1-1|TRBV2|NA
TGTGCCAGCAGTGGGACAGGGGCCGACACTGAAGCTTTCTTT
CASSGTGADTEAFF
>NA|TRBJ2-2|TRBV24-1|NA
TGTGCCACCAGTGATTTGTCGGACAGTTCGAACACCGGGGAGCTGTTTTTT
CATSDLSDSSNTGELFF
>TRBD2|TRBJ2-1|TRBV27|NA
TGTGCCAGCAGTTCCCCGCGGACTAGTGGGGAGCAGTTCTTC
CASSSPRTSGEQFF
>TRBD1|TRBJ2-1|TRBV18|few
TGTGCCAGCTCACTTACCCCGACAGGGTCATACGGCAATGAGCAGTTCTTC
CASSLTPTGSYGNEQFF
>NA|TRBJ2-2|TRBV11-2|NA
TGTGCCAGCAGCTTTAGGGGGGGCACCGGGGAGCTGTTTTTT
CASSFRGGTGELFF